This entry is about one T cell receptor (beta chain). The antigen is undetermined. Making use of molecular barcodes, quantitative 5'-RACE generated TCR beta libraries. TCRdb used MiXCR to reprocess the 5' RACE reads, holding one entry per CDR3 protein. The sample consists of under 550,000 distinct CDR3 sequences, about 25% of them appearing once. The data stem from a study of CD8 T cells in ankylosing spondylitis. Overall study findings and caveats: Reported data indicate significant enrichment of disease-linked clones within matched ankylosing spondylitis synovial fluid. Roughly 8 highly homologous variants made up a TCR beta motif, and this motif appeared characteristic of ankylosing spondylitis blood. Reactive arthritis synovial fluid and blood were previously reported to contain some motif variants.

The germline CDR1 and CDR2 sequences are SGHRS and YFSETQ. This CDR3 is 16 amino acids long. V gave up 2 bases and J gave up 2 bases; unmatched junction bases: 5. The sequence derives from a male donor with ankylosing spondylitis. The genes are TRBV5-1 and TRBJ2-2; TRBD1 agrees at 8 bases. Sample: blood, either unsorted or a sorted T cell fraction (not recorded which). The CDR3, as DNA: TGCGCCAGCAGCTTTTCAGGGGGCGATAACACCGGGGAGCTGTTTTTT. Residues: CASSFSGGDNTGELFF. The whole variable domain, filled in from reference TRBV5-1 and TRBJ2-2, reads KAGVTQTPRYLIKTRGQQVTLSCSPISGHRSVSWYQQTPGQGLQFLFEYFSETQRNKGNFPGRFSGRQFSNSRSEMNVSTLELGDSALYLCASSFSGGDNTGELFFGEGSRLTVL.